This T cell receptor beta chain was captured by sequencing in a study of vaccination and CD4 T cells after COVID-19. Sequence data for DNA of cultured CD4+ T cells were generated by the Oncomine TCR Beta short-read assay. It was from cultured CD4+ T cells that genomic DNA was extracted. One entry per CDR3 protein, called by TCRdb with MiXCR from the PCR reads. The data hold some 3,100 distinct CDR3 sequences, with 70% to 80% observed a single time. Regarding treatment: approximately 10-day PBMC culture with coronavirus spike peptide pools or control peptides (ViraFEST assay). Per-well cultures of millions of PBMCs received 8 to 10 IU/ml IL-2 and approximately 10 ug/ml peptide pools. Comment on this clonotype: Its antigen is unidentified.

In germline, CDR1 is SGHRS, CDR2 YFSETQ. The CDR3 is 13 amino acids. V trimming: 1 base; J trimming: 13 bases; junction bases outside the gene matches: 10. This chain connects TRBV5-1 to TRBJ1-1, with 7 bases identical to TRBD1. This receptor was identified in a human donor who had recovered from COVID-19. The sample comprised CD4+ T cells from blood, cultured in vitro. CDR3 loop: CASSLNRGGKVFF. In nucleotides, the CDR3 is TGCGCCAGCAGCTTGAACAGGGGAGGAAAGGTTTTCTTT.